These T cell receptor beta chains were read from a single sample in a study of CD8+ T cells in alopecia areata. Using immunoSEQ multiplex PCR, the repertoire was profiled, and TCRdb retains in-frame clones only, with some absent. The table lists over 80,000 clones, roughly 45% of them singletons. This specimen was CD8+ T cells sorted from blood, taken at week 24, from a patient treated with tofacitinib. Every receptor here comes from a human donor with alopecia areata. The CDR3 runs from the conserved cysteine through the conserved F or W. Fields, in order: CDR3 DNA, CDR3 protein, V gene, D gene, J gene, clone size. The D gene is left open where the match is weak. Clone size appears in some rows only: once, few, many, or a class for an expanded clone.

CDR3 DNA: TGCGCCAGCAGAAGCAGGGAGAACACTGAAGCTTTCTTT
CDR3 protein: CASRSRENTEAFF
V gene: TRBV5-1
D gene: .
J gene: TRBJ1-1
clone size: .

CDR3 DNA: TGTGCCAGCAGTTTACTAGCGGGAGCCGGGGAGCTGTTTTTT
CDR3 protein: CASSLLAGAGELFF
V gene: TRBV27
D gene: TRBD2
J gene: TRBJ2-2
clone size: .

CDR3 DNA: TGTGCCAGCAGAACAACAGGGGTCGGCTACACCTTC
CDR3 protein: CASRTTGVGYTF
V gene: TRBV27
D gene: TRBD1
J gene: TRBJ1-2
clone size: once

CDR3 DNA: TGCAGTGCTCTCAACAATGAGCAGTTCTTC
CDR3 protein: CSALNNEQFF
V gene: TRBV20-1
D gene: .
J gene: TRBJ2-1
clone size: .

CDR3 DNA: TGTGCCAGCAGTCCTGGGACAGGGGGCTACGAGCAGTACTTC
CDR3 protein: CASSPGTGGYEQYF
V gene: TRBV2
D gene: TRBD1
J gene: TRBJ2-7
clone size: .

CDR3 DNA: TGCGCCAGCAGCTTGGATGGGGCCTTGGGGAACATTCAGTACTTC
CDR3 protein: CASSLDGALGNIQYF
V gene: TRBV5-1
D gene: .
J gene: TRBJ2-4
clone size: .

CDR3 DNA: TGTGCCAGCAGTCCCGAGCCCGCTACGCCAGATACGCAGTATTTT
CDR3 protein: CASSPEPATPDTQYF
V gene: TRBV27
D gene: .
J gene: TRBJ2-3
clone size: .

CDR3 DNA: TGTGCTTCCGGGACAGGGAGCTCTGGGGCCAACGTCCTGACTTTC
CDR3 protein: CASGTGSSGANVLTF
V gene: TRBV30
D gene: TRBD1
J gene: TRBJ2-6
clone size: few

CDR3 DNA: TGTGCCAGCAGTTACCCGCTGGGCTCTGGGGCCAACGTCCTGACTTTC
CDR3 protein: CASSYPLGSGANVLTF
V gene: TRBV6-5
D gene: .
J gene: TRBJ2-6
clone size: medium-sized

CDR3 DNA: TGCGCCAGCAGCTTGCAGGGGTGGGAGGAAGCTTTCTTT
CDR3 protein: CASSLQGWEEAFF
V gene: TRBV5-1
D gene: .
J gene: TRBJ1-1
clone size: medium-sized

CDR3 DNA: TGTGCCAGCAGTCTGACTAGCGGGAGAACAGATACGCAGTATTTT
CDR3 protein: CASSLTSGRTDTQYF
V gene: TRBV27
D gene: TRBD2
J gene: TRBJ2-3
clone size: few

CDR3 DNA: TGTGCCAGCAGTTTATCCGGGACAGACGAAGCTTTCTTT
CDR3 protein: CASSLSGTDEAFF
V gene: TRBV27
D gene: TRBD1
J gene: TRBJ1-1
clone size: .

CDR3 DNA: TGTGCCAGCAGCTTCGTAGAGGAGACCCAGTACTTC
CDR3 protein: CASSFVEETQYF
V gene: TRBV7-9
D gene: .
J gene: TRBJ2-5
clone size: .

CDR3 DNA: TGTGCCAGCAGCTTCGGTTTTAGCTCTGGAAACACCATATATTTT
CDR3 protein: CASSFGFSSGNTIYF
V gene: TRBV13
D gene: .
J gene: TRBJ1-3
clone size: .

CDR3 DNA: TGTGCCAGCAGCGTAGGTGGAGTACGGAATCAGCCCCAGCATTTT
CDR3 protein: CASSVGGVRNQPQHF
V gene: TRBV5-6
D gene: .
J gene: TRBJ1-5
clone size: .

CDR3 DNA: TGCAGCGTCTCCCCCGAGCACACTGAAGCTTTCTTT
CDR3 protein: CSVSPEHTEAFF
V gene: TRBV29-1
D gene: .
J gene: TRBJ1-1
clone size: few

CDR3 DNA: TGTGCCAGCAGCGGAGGGCAGGGAAACTACGAGCAGTACTTC
CDR3 protein: CASSGGQGNYEQYF
V gene: TRBV9
D gene: .
J gene: TRBJ2-7
clone size: few

CDR3 DNA: TGCGCCAGCAGCCAATCGGGACTAGTTGGAGAGACCCAGTACTTC
CDR3 protein: CASSQSGLVGETQYF
V gene: TRBV4-1
D gene: TRBD2
J gene: TRBJ2-5
clone size: .

CDR3 DNA: TGTGCCAGCAGGGTCTACGGCGGAGACAATGAGCAGTTCTTC
CDR3 protein: CASRVYGGDNEQFF
V gene: TRBV2
D gene: .
J gene: TRBJ2-1
clone size: once

CDR3 DNA: TGTGCCAGCAGTTTATCGAGGGGGGCGGGGGACCAGTACTTC
CDR3 protein: CASSLSRGAGDQYF
V gene: TRBV27
D gene: .
J gene: TRBJ2-5
clone size: .

CDR3 DNA: TGCGCCAGCAGCCAGTGGGGAGTCGGTCGAGTAGCGGGGGGGGAGACCCAGTACTTC
CDR3 protein: CASSQWGVGRVAGGETQYF
V gene: TRBV4-1
D gene: TRBD2
J gene: TRBJ2-5
clone size: .

CDR3 DNA: TGTGCCAGCAGCTTTCCCAGCACTATTTACGAACAAGAGACCCAGTACTTC
CDR3 protein: CASSFPSTIYEQETQYF
V gene: TRBV7-9
D gene: .
J gene: TRBJ2-5
clone size: many

CDR3 DNA: TGTGCCAGCAGTCCCGGGACAGGCTATGGCTACACCTTC
CDR3 protein: CASSPGTGYGYTF
V gene: TRBV27
D gene: TRBD1
J gene: TRBJ1-2
clone size: once

CDR3 DNA: TGCAGCGTCGGGGGGGAACGGACAGGAGGCCGGTTGTACAATGAGCAGTTCTTC
CDR3 protein: CSVGGERTGGRLYNEQFF
V gene: TRBV29-1
D gene: .
J gene: TRBJ2-1
clone size: .

CDR3 DNA: TGTGCCAGCAGCTTAGGGGTTAGGGAGACCCAGTACTTC
CDR3 protein: CASSLGVRETQYF
V gene: TRBV7-9
D gene: .
J gene: TRBJ2-5
clone size: .

CDR3 DNA: TGTGCCAGCAGCTTCGTAAGGAATGAAGGTTCTGAAGCTTTCTTT
CDR3 protein: CASSFVRNEGSEAFF
V gene: TRBV7-9
D gene: .
J gene: TRBJ1-1
clone size: .

CDR3 DNA: TGCAGCGTTGAAAGAGAGGGTCCCTACGAGCAGTACTTC
CDR3 protein: CSVEREGPYEQYF
V gene: TRBV29-1
D gene: .
J gene: TRBJ2-7
clone size: few

CDR3 DNA: TGCGCCAGCACCCTTTCAGGGGAGGCTTTCTTT
CDR3 protein: CASTLSGEAFF
V gene: TRBV10-2
D gene: .
J gene: TRBJ1-1
clone size: few

CDR3 DNA: TGCGCCAGCAGCCCCGGACTAGCGGGAGGGCCTGGTGAGCAGTTCTTC
CDR3 protein: CASSPGLAGGPGEQFF
V gene: TRBV4-1
D gene: TRBD2
J gene: TRBJ2-1
clone size: .

CDR3 DNA: TGCAGCGCTGACACGGACGTGAACACCGGGGAGCTGTTTTTT
CDR3 protein: CSADTDVNTGELFF
V gene: TRBV29-1
D gene: .
J gene: TRBJ2-2
clone size: few

CDR3 DNA: TGTGCCAGCAGTTACTCCGGGGACAATGAGCAGTTCTTC
CDR3 protein: CASSYSGDNEQFF
V gene: TRBV6-5
D gene: .
J gene: TRBJ2-1
clone size: .

CDR3 DNA: TGTGCCAGCAGGGGGACAGGACTCTACGAGCAGTACTTC
CDR3 protein: CASRGTGLYEQYF
V gene: TRBV9
D gene: TRBD1
J gene: TRBJ2-7
clone size: few

CDR3 DNA: TGTGCCTGGCAACGTGGGACTAGCGATCAAGAGACCCAGTACTTC
CDR3 protein: CAWQRGTSDQETQYF
V gene: TRBV30
D gene: TRBD2
J gene: TRBJ2-5
clone size: few

CDR3 DNA: TGTGCCAGCAGCCCTTACGGGGGGTATGGCTACACCTTC
CDR3 protein: CASSPYGGYGYTF
V gene: TRBV9
D gene: .
J gene: TRBJ1-2
clone size: .

CDR3 DNA: TGCGCCAGCAGCCCCGCGGGGAATGAGCAGTTCTTC
CDR3 protein: CASSPAGNEQFF
V gene: TRBV4-3
D gene: .
J gene: TRBJ2-1
clone size: few

CDR3 DNA: TGTGCCAGCAGCACAGATGATGGCGTGGGGGGGCTTCACCACGAGCAGTACTTC
CDR3 protein: CASSTDDGVGGLHHEQYF
V gene: TRBV7-6
D gene: .
J gene: TRBJ2-7
clone size: .

CDR3 DNA: TGTGCCAGCAGCCCAAGGACGGGCACTGAAGCTTTCTTT
CDR3 protein: CASSPRTGTEAFF
V gene: TRBV9
D gene: .
J gene: TRBJ1-1
clone size: .

CDR3 DNA: TGCGCCAGCAGCCAAGAACACAGCAACCTACGATGGGAGCAGTACTTC
CDR3 protein: CASSQEHSNLRWEQYF
V gene: TRBV4-1
D gene: .
J gene: TRBJ2-7
clone size: few

CDR3 DNA: TGTGCCAGCGGAACAGGGGGCGGCTATGGCTACACCTTC
CDR3 protein: CASGTGGGYGYTF
V gene: TRBV27
D gene: TRBD1
J gene: TRBJ1-2
clone size: .

CDR3 DNA: TGCAGCGTTGTATCAGGGATCGCCTACGAGCAGTACTTC
CDR3 protein: CSVVSGIAYEQYF
V gene: TRBV29-1
D gene: .
J gene: TRBJ2-7
clone size: few

CDR3 DNA: TGCAGCGTCCCAAGAGCGGATAGCTCCTACAATGAGCAGTTCTTC
CDR3 protein: CSVPRADSSYNEQFF
V gene: TRBV29-1
D gene: .
J gene: TRBJ2-1
clone size: .

CDR3 DNA: TGTGCCAGCAGTTTAGTCCGAAGCTCCTACGAGCAGTACTTC
CDR3 protein: CASSLVRSSYEQYF
V gene: TRBV27
D gene: .
J gene: TRBJ2-7
clone size: .

CDR3 DNA: TGTGCCAGCAGCGACGGGACAGGGTTCTCGAACACTGAAGCTTTCTTT
CDR3 protein: CASSDGTGFSNTEAFF
V gene: TRBV9
D gene: TRBD1
J gene: TRBJ1-1
clone size: .

CDR3 DNA: TGCGCCAGCAGCCACCTCGGTTTGGACACTGAAGCTTTCTTT
CDR3 protein: CASSHLGLDTEAFF
V gene: TRBV4-1
D gene: .
J gene: TRBJ1-1
clone size: .

CDR3 DNA: TGCGCCAGCAGTCAATCACCAGGGAGATCGCCAGGGGCCAACGTCCTGACTTTC
CDR3 protein: CASSQSPGRSPGANVLTF
V gene: TRBV23-1
D gene: .
J gene: TRBJ2-6
clone size: few

CDR3 DNA: TGTGCCAGCAGCGTAGGCTCTAGCGGGCCCTACGAGCAGTACTTC
CDR3 protein: CASSVGSSGPYEQYF
V gene: TRBV9
D gene: TRBD2
J gene: TRBJ2-7
clone size: .

CDR3 DNA: TGCGCCAGCAGCTTAGCGCGGGGACCAGATACGCAGTATTTT
CDR3 protein: CASSLARGPDTQYF
V gene: TRBV5-1
D gene: .
J gene: TRBJ2-3
clone size: .

CDR3 DNA: TGCGCCAGCAGCCTGGGACATAAAATAGAGACCCAGTACTTC
CDR3 protein: CASSLGHKIETQYF
V gene: TRBV4-1
D gene: .
J gene: TRBJ2-5
clone size: few

CDR3 DNA: TGCGCCAGCAGCCAAGTCTCTGGACAGGGAGCAAGGAACGAGCAGTACTTC
CDR3 protein: CASSQVSGQGARNEQYF
V gene: TRBV4-1
D gene: TRBD1
J gene: TRBJ2-7
clone size: few

CDR3 DNA: TGTGCCAGCAGTGTTCTAGCGGGAGGATCGGCCACCGGGGAGCTGTTTTTT
CDR3 protein: CASSVLAGGSATGELFF
V gene: TRBV6-1
D gene: TRBD2
J gene: TRBJ2-2
clone size: .

CDR3 DNA: TGCGCCAGCAGCCAAGAACTGGCGGATGCGAACACCGGGGAGCTGTTTTTT
CDR3 protein: CASSQELADANTGELFF
V gene: TRBV4-3
D gene: .
J gene: TRBJ2-2
clone size: few

CDR3 DNA: TGTGCCAGCAGCCAATACAAAGGACTAGCGGGTAGCACAGATACGCAGTATTTT
CDR3 protein: CASSQYKGLAGSTDTQYF
V gene: TRBV7-9
D gene: TRBD2
J gene: TRBJ2-3
clone size: .